One sample yielded the 25 T cell receptor beta chains listed below, sequenced in a study of blood T cell repertoires in COVID-19. Data came from immunoSEQ multiplex PCR; TCRdb stores just in-frame clones and leaves some out. The sample has some 290,000 clones; roughly 91% are singletons. The specimen sequenced was peripheral blood. These receptors all stem from a woman younger than 45 with COVID-19, enrolled during active disease.

The chain has TRBV24-1 and TRBJ1-1, with D hard to call. The CDR3 extends over 13 amino acids. With 6 bases removed from V and 5 bases from J, the gap between germline ends came to 12 bases. Germline values: CDR1 KGHDR, CDR2 SFDVKD. The CDR3 region has the DNA TGTGCCACCAGTTACCGGGAAGGGACTGAAGCTTTCTTT. As protein: CATSYREGTEAFF.

The J gene is TRBJ2-1, the V gene TRBV5-8; 7 bases match TRBD2. This CDR3 region has 15 residues. Germline assignment: CDR1 SGHTS and CDR2 YDEGEE. Losses at the gene ends were 4 bases for V and 0 bases for J; bases not matched to a gene: 4. DNA of the CDR3: TGTGCCAGCAGCCAAACGGGGGGCTCCTACAATGAGCAGTTCTTC. Protein: CASSQTGGSYNEQFF.

This chain joins TRBV28 and TRBJ1-1; D is uncertain. V was trimmed by 2 bases and J by 6 bases, leaving 16 bases between them. The germline gives CDR1 MDHEN, CDR2 SYDVKM. This CDR3 is built from 15 residues. CDR3 DNA sequence: TGTGCCAGCAGTTTAAGTGTCGAGGGCCGGCCTGAAGCTTTCTTT. It yields the protein CASSLSVEGRPEAFF. Full variable domain (outside the CDR3, taken from reference TRBV28 and TRBJ1-1): DVKVTQSSRYLVKRTGEKVFLECVQDMDHENMFWYRQDPGLGLRLIYFSYDVKMKEKGDIPEGYSVSREKKERFSLILESASTNQTSMYLCASSLSVEGRPEAFFGQGTRLTVV.

The chain is built from TRBV3-1 (or the pseudogene TRBV3-2) and TRBJ2-3; the match to TRBD2 covers 9 bases. V lost 1 base to trimming and J lost 3 bases; unmatched junction nucleotides: 8. Germline assignment: CDR1 LGHDT and CDR2 YNNKEL (reference sequence). There are 17 residues in the CDR3. CDR3 region: CASSQGRGGLQTDTQYF. DNA for the CDR3: TGTGCCAGCAGCCAAGGGCGGGGGGGCCTTCAAACAGATACGCAGTATTTT.

This rearrangement joins TRBV6-1 to TRBJ1-2, with D perhaps TRBD1 (5 bases). This CDR3 spans 12 amino acids. Trimming removed 1 base from V and 8 bases from J, with 8 bases in between. Germline V lookup: CDR1 MNHNS, CDR2 SASEGT. The chain's CDR3 is CASSEGGGGYTF. The CDR3 DNA sequence: TGTGCCAGCAGTGAAGGCGGGGGGGGCTACACCTTC.

This chain joins TRBV18 and TRBJ1-1, with a weak D call TRBD1 (6 bases). V lost 1 base and J lost 1, with 10 bases in between. The germline V gene has CDR1 KGHSH and CDR2 LQKENI. The CDR3 sequence is 15 residues long. CDR3 loop: CASSPQGGWNTEAFF. CDR3 bases: TGTGCCAGCTCACCACAAGGGGGTTGGAACACTGAAGCTTTCTTT. The full variable domain, with the rest looked up from reference TRBV18 and TRBJ1-1, is NAGVMQNPRHLVRRRGQEARLRCSPMKGHSHVYWYRQLPEEGLKFMVYLQKENIIDESGMPKERFSAEFPKEGPSILRIQQVVRGDSAAYFCASSPQGGWNTEAFFGQGTRLTVV.

The chain uses TRBV30 and TRBJ1-1, with 9 bases matching TRBD1. V lost 3 bases and J lost 4; bases outside the gene matches: 6. The V gene's germline CDR1 is GTSNPN and CDR2 SVGIG (reference sequence). This CDR3 comprises 14 residues. CDR3 bases: TGTGCCTGGAGATGGACAGGGGTGGGCACTGAAGCTTTCTTT. It specifies CAWRWTGVGTEAFF. Complete variable domain (other parts from reference TRBV30 and TRBJ1-1): SQTIHQWPATLVQPVGSPLSLECTVEGTSNPNLYWYRQAAGRGLQLLFYSVGIGQISSEVPQNLSASRPQDRQFILSSKKLLLSDSGFYLCAWRWTGVGTEAFFGQGTRLTVV.

CDR3 region: CASSPMGDSYEQYF. Written as DNA, the CDR3 is TGTGCCAGCAGCCCCATGGGGGACAGTTACGAGCAGTACTTC. The chain has TRBV7-7 and TRBJ2-7; the match to TRBD1 covers 7 bases. This CDR3 contains 14 residues. Germline CDR1 is SSHAT and CDR2 is FNYEAQ (reference sequence). V was pared by 5 bases and J by 4 bases, with 8 bases of the junction left unmatched.

The chain recombines TRBV18 with TRBJ2-7; TRBD1 aligns across 7 bases. The germline V gene has CDR1 KGHSH and CDR2 LQKENI. This CDR3 comprises 14 residues. V trimming: 3 bases; J trimming: 5 bases; junction bases outside the gene matches: 7. CDR3 residues: CASSPRRGFHEQYF. For the CDR3, the DNA is TGTGCCAGCTCACCGCGCAGGGGGTTCCACGAGCAGTACTTC.

The V and J genes are TRBV4-2 and TRBJ1-6; 9 nucleotides line up with TRBD1. Germline values: CDR1 LGHNA, CDR2 YNFKEQ. The CDR3 runs 15 residues. After removal of 5 bases from V and 9 bases from J, the junction contained 8 bases not matched to a gene. CDR3 nucleotide sequence: TGTGCCAGCAGCGGACGGGACAGGGAATTTTCACCCCTCCACTTT. Residues: CASSGRDREFSPLHF.

V and J are TRBV27 and TRBJ2-1; 8 nucleotides match TRBD2. Germline trimming cut 3 bases from V and 15 bases from J; bases unmatched to any gene: 4. This CDR3 region has 11 residues. The germline CDR1 and CDR2 sequences are MNHEY and SMNVEV (reference sequence). The CDR3 DNA is TGTGCCAGCAGTTTGGGGACTAGGGCGTTCTTC. Its protein product is CASSLGTRAFF.

This chain joins TRBV25-1 and TRBJ2-2; 7 nucleotides align to TRBD2. CDR1 MGHDK and CDR2 SYGVNS come from the germline V gene. This CDR3 contains 17 residues. V shed 1 base, J shed 1 base, and the junction held 6 bases outside the gene matches. CDR3 protein: CASSESLAGVNTGELFF. The CDR3 bases are TGTGCCAGCAGTGAATCCCTTGCGGGAGTGAACACCGGGGAGCTGTTTTTT.

The V and J genes are TRBV6-5 and TRBJ1-1; 9 nucleotides agree with TRBD1. With 6 bases clipped from V and 4 bases from J, the junction kept 6 bases outside the gene matches. The CDR3 extends over 14 amino acids. Germline V gives CDR1 MNHEY, CDR2 SVGAGI. In DNA form, the CDR3 reads TGTGCCAGCAGGCATGACAGGGGGAGCACTGAAGCTTTCTTT. It translates to CASRHDRGSTEAFF.

The chain links TRBV25-1 to TRBJ2-7; D remains ambiguous. Trimming shortened V by 9 bases and J by 0 bases, and 12 bases separated the two germline ends. Germline-derived CDR1 and CDR2 are MGHDK and SYGVNS. The length of the CDR3 is 13 residues. CDR3 residues: CARRAPSSYEQYF. The CDR3 DNA reads as TGTGCCAGGAGAGCCCCGAGCTCCTACGAGCAGTACTTC.

This clone was seen only a few times. The J gene is TRBJ1-5, the V gene TRBV24-1, with 8 bases aligning to TRBD1. CDR3 length: 13 residues. The trim removed 12 bases at V and 7 bases at J, leaving 10 bases unmatched. Germline V gene lookup returns CDR1 KGHDR and CDR2 SFDVKD. The CDR3 bases are TGTGCCTTCACTGGACAGGGAGTCCAGCCCCAGCATTTT. Its translation is CAFTGQGVQPQHF.

The chain links TRBV12-3 or TRBV12-4 to TRBJ1-2; tentative D call: TRBD1 (5 bases). The CDR3 extends over 12 amino acids. V was cut by 5 bases and J by 8 bases, with 12 bases left in between. CDR3 region: CASSGASRGYTF. CDR3 nucleotides: TGTGCCAGCAGTGGGGCCTCGAGGGGCTACACCTTC.

The rearrangement joins TRBV3-1 (or the pseudogene TRBV3-2) to TRBJ2-5; TRBD2 matches at 14 bases. V shed 5 bases and J 5 bases; nucleotides not matched to a gene: 13. The germline V gene encodes CDR1 LGHDT and CDR2 YNNKEL (reference sequence). The CDR3 totals 18 residues. The CDR3 loop is CASSSRTSGGYTVETQYF. The CDR3 nucleotides are TGTGCCAGCAGCTCGCGGACTAGCGGGGGGTATACCGTGGAGACCCAGTACTTC.

V usage is TRBV28 and J usage is TRBJ2-1, with 11 bases aligning to TRBD2. CDR1 and CDR2 from the germline V gene are MDHEN and SYDVKM. This CDR3 has 14 residues. V trimming: 6 bases; J trimming: 8 bases; junction bases outside the gene matches: 6. CDR3 residues: CASRRSGGAYEQFF. The CDR3 DNA reads as TGTGCCAGCAGGCGTAGCGGGGGGGCCTATGAGCAGTTCTTC.

This chain uses TRBV19 with TRBJ1-5; 8 nucleotides align to TRBD1. Trimming took 6 bases from V and 2 from J; bases not matched to a gene: 6. Germline-derived CDR1 and CDR2 are LNHDA and SQIVND (reference sequence). The CDR3 spans 15 residues. The CDR3 here is CASRQDREGNQPQHF. CDR3 nucleotide sequence: TGTGCCAGTAGGCAGGACAGGGAGGGCAATCAGCCCCAGCATTTT. Using reference TRBV19 and TRBJ1-5 for the parts outside the CDR3, the full variable domain is DGGITQSPKYLFRKEGQNVTLSCEQNLNHDAMYWYRQDPGQGLRLIYYSQIVNDFQKGDIAEGYSVSREKKESFPLTVTSAQKNPTAFYLCASRQDREGNQPQHFGDGTRLSIL.

The chain uses TRBV5-1 and TRBJ1-3; D ambiguous. CDR1 is SGHRS and CDR2 is YFSETQ in the germline V gene. The V end lost 4 bases, the J end lost 2 bases, and 10 bases lay between the germline ends. The CDR3 is 14 amino acids. CDR3 in amino acids: CASSPGQAGNTIYF. In DNA, the CDR3 is TGCGCCAGCAGCCCCGGTCAGGCTGGAAACACCATATATTTT.

The chain links TRBV6-6 to TRBJ1-3; D is unresolved. The germline V gene has CDR1 MNHNY and CDR2 SVGAGI (reference sequence). The CDR3 is made up of 13 amino acids. V lost 7 bases and J lost 4, with 11 bases in between. The CDR3 sequence is CASTPPGGNTIYF. CDR3 DNA: TGTGCCAGCACTCCACCAGGAGGAAACACCATATATTTT.

This clone was observed a handful of times. V usage is TRBV5-1 and J usage is TRBJ1-6; 10 positions match TRBD1. V lost 4 bases and J lost 8; bases outside the gene matches: 6. The CDR3 covers 15 residues. CDR1 and CDR2 (germline): SGHRS, YFSETQ. CDR3 nucleotides: TGCGCCAGCAGCGGACAGGGGGGATCGGATTCACCCCTCCACTTT. This sequence encodes CASSGQGGSDSPLHF. Combining the CDR3 with reference TRBV5-1 and TRBJ1-6 gives the whole variable domain KAGVTQTPRYLIKTRGQQVTLSCSPISGHRSVSWYQQTPGQGLQFLFEYFSETQRNKGNFPGRFSGRQFSNSRSEMNVSTLELGDSALYLCASSGQGGSDSPLHFGNGTRLTVT.

Notes on this clone: The final CDR3 position lacks the conserved phenylalanine or tryptophan, pointing to a likely read error. No DNA is shown, since the ends of the CDR3 on it are uncertain; the CDR3 is the one TCRdb lists. The genes are TRBV27 and TRBJ1-2. The CDR3 is 13 amino acids long, termini counted. Germline V CDR1 and CDR2: MNHEY, SMNVEV (reference sequence). CDR3 in amino acids: CASSPGSGYHAGL.

The V gene is TRBV27, the J gene TRBJ2-1; tentatively, D is TRBD2 (6 bases). Trimming stripped 3 bases from V and 9 bases from J, with 9 bases between. The CDR3 spans 12 residues. CDR1 is MNHEY, CDR2 SMNVEV, per germline (reference sequence). The CDR3 is CASSFPGVEQFF. In nucleotides, the CDR3 is TGTGCCAGCAGTTTCCCGGGGGTTGAGCAGTTCTTC.

The rearrangement joins TRBV7-9 to TRBJ2-2; 11 positions agree with TRBD2. The V and J ends lost 1 base and 5 bases, in that order; junction bases with no gene match: 0. Germline CDR1 reads SEHNR; CDR2 reads FQNEAQ (reference sequence). There are 15 residues in the CDR3. CDR3 protein: CASSLGLAGTGELFF. CDR3 DNA sequence: TGTGCCAGCAGCTTAGGACTAGCGGGGACCGGGGAGCTGTTTTTT.